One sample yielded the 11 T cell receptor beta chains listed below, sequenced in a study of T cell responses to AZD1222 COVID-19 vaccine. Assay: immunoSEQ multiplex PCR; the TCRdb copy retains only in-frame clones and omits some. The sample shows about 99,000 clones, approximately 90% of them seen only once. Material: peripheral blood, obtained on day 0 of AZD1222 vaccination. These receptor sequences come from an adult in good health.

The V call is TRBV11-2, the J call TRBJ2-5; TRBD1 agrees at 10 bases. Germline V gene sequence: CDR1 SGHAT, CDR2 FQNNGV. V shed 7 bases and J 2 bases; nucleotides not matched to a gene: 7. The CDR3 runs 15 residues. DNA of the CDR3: TGTGCCAGCACCTTCATGGGACAGGGGCAAGAGACCCAGTACTTC. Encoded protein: CASTFMGQGQETQYF.

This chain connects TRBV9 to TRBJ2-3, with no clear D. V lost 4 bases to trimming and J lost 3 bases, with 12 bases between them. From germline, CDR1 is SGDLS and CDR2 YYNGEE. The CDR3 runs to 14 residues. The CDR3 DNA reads TGTGCCAGCAGCCCACTGCGGCCTACAGATACGCAGTATTTT. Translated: CASSPLRPTDTQYF.

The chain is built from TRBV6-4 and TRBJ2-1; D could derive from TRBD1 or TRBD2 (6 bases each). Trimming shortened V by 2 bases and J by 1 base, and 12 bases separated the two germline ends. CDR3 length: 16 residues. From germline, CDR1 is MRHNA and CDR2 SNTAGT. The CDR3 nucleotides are TGTGCCAGCAGTGACGGGGGGACAAGTTCCTACAATGAGCAGTTCTTC. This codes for CASSDGGTSSYNEQFF.

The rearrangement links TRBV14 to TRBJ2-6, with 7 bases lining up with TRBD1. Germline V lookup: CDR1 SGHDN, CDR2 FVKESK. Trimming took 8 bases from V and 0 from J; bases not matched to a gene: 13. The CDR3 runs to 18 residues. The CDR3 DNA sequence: TGTGCCAGCCTAGTTACAGGGGCGAAAAGCTCTGGGGCCAACGTCCTGACTTTC. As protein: CASLVTGAKSSGANVLTF.

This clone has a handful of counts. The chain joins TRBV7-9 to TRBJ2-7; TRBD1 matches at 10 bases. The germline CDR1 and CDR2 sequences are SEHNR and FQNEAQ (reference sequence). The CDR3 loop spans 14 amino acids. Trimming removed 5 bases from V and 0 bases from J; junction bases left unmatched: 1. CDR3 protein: CASSRTGGSYEQYV. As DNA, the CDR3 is TGTGCCAGCAGCCGGACAGGGGGCTCCTACGAGCAGTACGTC.

The CDR3 coding sequence is TGTGCTAGTGGTCCCTGGGGAGGCAGGGGTGGTCAGCCCCAGCATTTT. This codes for CASGPWGGRGGQPQHF. The V and J genes are TRBV12-5 and TRBJ1-5; TRBD1 might be the D (6 bases). V was cut by 5 bases and J by 6 bases, with 20 bases left in between. The CDR3 has 16 residues. Per germline, CDR1 LGHNT and CDR2 FRNRAP.

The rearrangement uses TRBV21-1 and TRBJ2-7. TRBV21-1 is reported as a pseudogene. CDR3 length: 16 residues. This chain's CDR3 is CASSKDDRQWTYEQYV. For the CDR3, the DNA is TGTGCCAGCAGCAAGGATGATCGACAGTGGACTTACGAGCAGTACGTC.

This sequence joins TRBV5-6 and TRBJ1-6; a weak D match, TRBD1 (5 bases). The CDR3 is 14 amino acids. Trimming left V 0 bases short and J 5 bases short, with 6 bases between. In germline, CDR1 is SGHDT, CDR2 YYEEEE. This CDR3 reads CASSLGGNNSPLHF. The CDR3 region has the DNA TGTGCCAGCAGCTTGGGGGGCAATAATTCACCCCTCCACTTT. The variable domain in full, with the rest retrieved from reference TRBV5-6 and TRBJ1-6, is DAGVTQSPTHLIKTRGQQVTLRCSPKSGHDTVSWYQQALGQGPQFIFQYYEEEERQRGNFPDRFSGHQFPNYSSELNVNALLLGDSALYLCASSLGGNNSPLHFGNGTRLTVT.

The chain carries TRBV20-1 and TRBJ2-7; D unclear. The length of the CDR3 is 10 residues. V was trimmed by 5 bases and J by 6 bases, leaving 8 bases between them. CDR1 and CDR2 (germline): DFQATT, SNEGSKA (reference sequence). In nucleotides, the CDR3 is TGCAGTGCTGTCACGGGCGAGCAGTACGTC. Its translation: CSAVTGEQYV.

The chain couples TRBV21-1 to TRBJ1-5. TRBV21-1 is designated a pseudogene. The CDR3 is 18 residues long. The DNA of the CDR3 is TGTGCCAGCAGCTCCACGGCCGGGACCCAGGGACTGAATCAGCCCCAGCATTTT. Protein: CASSSTAGTQGLNQPQHF.

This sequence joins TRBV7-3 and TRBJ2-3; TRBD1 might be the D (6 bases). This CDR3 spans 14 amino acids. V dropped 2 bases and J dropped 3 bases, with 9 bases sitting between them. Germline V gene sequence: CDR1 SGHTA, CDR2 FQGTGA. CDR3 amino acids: CASSLGGQTDTQYF. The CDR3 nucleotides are TGTGCCAGCAGCTTAGGAGGACAGACAGATACGCAGTATTTT.